Listed here are 28 T cell receptor beta chains from one sample, sequenced in a study of CXCR3-negative and CXCR3-positive naive CD8 T cells. The study made its TRB cDNA libraries by 5' RACE, adding UMI labels. TCRdb reprocessed the 5' RACE reads and keeps a single row for each CDR3 protein, giving no DNA. The specimen's table records around 96,000 distinct CDR3 sequences. The sequenced material came from naive CXCR3- CD8+ T cells from blood. Subset reported: CD45RO-CCR7+CD27+CD95- naive CD8+ T cells lacking CXCR3 (TNR3-). The receptors originated from a human donor in good health. Some clones in this sample may be carry-over from other donors' samples.

This CDR3 is CSAPIQDEQFF. This chain joins TRBV20-1 and TRBJ2-1. Germline CDR1 DFQATT, CDR2 SNEGSKA (reference sequence). CDR3 length: 11 residues.

This chain joins TRBV12-3 or TRBV12-4 and TRBJ2-3. The CDR3 runs to 16 residues. CDR3 amino acids: CASSLGRRAITDTQYF.

The chain employs TRBV29-1 and TRBJ2-7; TCRdb indicates TRBD2, and absent DNA this call remains unverified. The CDR3 contains 14 residues. Germline CDR1 and CDR2: SQVTM and ANQGSEA. The CDR3 sequence: CSVGGGPSGYEQYF.

V gene TRBV29-1 combines with J gene TRBJ2-1; TCRdb proposes TRBD1, but this gene call is untestable without DNA. Germline V gene sequence: CDR1 SQVTM, CDR2 ANQGSEA. There are 12 residues in the CDR3. CDR3 amino acids: CSVVGGVNEQFF.

The V gene is TRBV6-5, the J gene TRBJ2-7; TCRdb indicates TRBD1, and absent DNA this call remains unverified. This CDR3 has 15 amino acids. CDR1 is MNHEY, CDR2 SVGAGI, per germline. The CDR3 sequence is CASRSSTGGYYEQYF.

V gene TRBV20-1 combines with J gene TRBJ1-4; TCRdb names TRBD1, which stays unverified in the absence of DNA. The CDR3 extends over 15 amino acids. CDR1 and CDR2 from the germline V gene are DFQATT and SNEGSKA (reference sequence). CDR3 in amino acids: CSARGGGQGHEKLFF.

The chain has TRBV29-1 and TRBJ2-3; TCRdb designates TRBD1, a call that cannot be tested without DNA. Germline CDR1 and CDR2: SQVTM and ANQGSEA. The CDR3 consists of 12 residues. CDR3 in amino acids: CSVPDRGNTQYF.

This chain connects TRBV12-3 or TRBV12-4 to TRBJ2-7; no DNA is available, so the TRBD1 call from TCRdb remains unchecked. The CDR3 extends over 13 amino acids. The CDR3 sequence is CASSPRQYNEQYF.

V is TRBV28 and J is TRBJ2-7. CDR1 and CDR2 from the germline V gene are MDHEN and SYDVKM. The CDR3 is 14 residues long. The chain's CDR3 is CASSWPRSSYEQYF.

The chain couples TRBV7-2 to TRBJ2-3; without DNA, the TCRdb call of TRBD2 cannot be checked. The germline CDR1 and CDR2 sequences are SGHTA and FQGNSA. The CDR3 runs to 16 residues. CDR3 loop: CASSLYSGGGTDTQYF.

CDR3 sequence: CASSAKPGLAGGVQETQYF. V is TRBV7-9 and J is TRBJ2-5; lacking DNA, the TRBD2 call made by TCRdb goes unchecked. The CDR3 runs to 19 residues. The V gene's germline CDR1 is SEHNR and CDR2 FQNEAQ (reference sequence).

This sequence joins TRBV29-1 and TRBJ2-7. This CDR3 has 12 residues. Germline loops: CDR1 SQVTM, CDR2 ANQGSEA. CDR3 residues: CSVTESSYEQYF.

The gene calls are TRBV5-1 and TRBJ2-2. CDR3 length: 13 residues. Germline V gives CDR1 SGHRS, CDR2 YFSETQ. The CDR3 reads CASSFGSAGELFF.

The V call is TRBV7-9, the J call TRBJ1-2; TCRdb reports TRBD1, a call that lacks DNA to check it against. This CDR3 contains 12 residues. CDR1 and CDR2 from the germline V gene are SEHNR and FQNEAQ (reference sequence). The CDR3 reads CASSTGQNGYTF.

This chain connects TRBV4-3 to TRBJ1-1; TCRdb outputs TRBD1, but without DNA this stays unchecked. Germline V gene sequence: CDR1 LGHNA, CDR2 YSLEER. This CDR3 region has 18 residues. Here the CDR3 reads CASSQDTGAGGLNTEAFF.

The chain is built from TRBV7-2 and TRBJ1-4; TCRdb calls TRBD1, which cannot be checked without DNA. CDR3 length equals 14 residues. CDR1 SGHTA and CDR2 FQGNSA come from the germline V gene. The CDR3 is CASSRTGLNEKLFF.

V is TRBV12-3 or TRBV12-4 and J is TRBJ1-1; TCRdb's D gene call, TRBD1, goes unchecked for lack of DNA. The CDR3 totals 17 residues. The CDR3 region is CASIRSWDDGQNTEAFF.

The chain has TRBV12-3 or TRBV12-4 and TRBJ2-1; TCRdb gives TRBD1 as the D gene, but with no DNA this cannot be confirmed. The length of the CDR3 is 13 residues. The CDR3 loop reads CASGSGGRNEQFF.

J is TRBJ2-2 and V is TRBV7-6; as DNA is missing, the TRBD1 call by TCRdb cannot be tested. This CDR3 region has 15 residues. The germline V gene encodes CDR1 SGHVS and CDR2 FNYEAQ. The CDR3 is CASSLGPPGPGELFF.

The CDR3 here is CASSRRGDNTGELFF. The chain uses TRBV7-9 and TRBJ2-2; TCRdb picks TRBD1, but there is no DNA to check that call. Looked up from germline, CDR1 is SEHNR and CDR2 is FQNEAQ (reference sequence). The CDR3 is 15 residues long.

This chain links TRBV2 with TRBJ2-7; the TCRdb D gene call, TRBD1, has no DNA to confirm it. Per the germline V gene, CDR1 is SNHLY and CDR2 is FYNNEI. The CDR3 length is 12 residues. The CDR3 loop is CASTDSLYEQYF.

This sequence joins TRBV29-1 and TRBJ2-5; the D call of TRBD1 rests on TCRdb alone, since no DNA is present to check it. The CDR3 sequence is 11 residues long. Per the germline V gene, CDR1 is SQVTM and CDR2 is ANQGSEA. The CDR3 is CSVEDSTGCKF. The full variable domain, in which reference TRBV29-1 and TRBJ2-5 provide the parts outside the CDR3, is SAVISQKPSRDICQRGTSLTIQCQVDSQVTMMFWYRQQPGQSLTLIATANQGSEATYESGFVIDKFPISRPNLTFSTLTVSNMSPEDSSIYLCSVEDSTGCKFGPGTRLLVL.

The chain employs TRBV12-3 or TRBV12-4 and TRBJ2-1; there is no DNA to check the TCRdb D call of TRBD2. CDR3 length: 16 amino acids. CDR3: CASSLAPAGPYNEQFF.

The CDR3 loop is CASSTGLDEQFF. V and J are TRBV9 and TRBJ2-1; TCRdb names TRBD1, which stays unverified in the absence of DNA. CDR1 is SGDLS, CDR2 YYNGEE, per germline. The CDR3 length is 12 residues.

The chain is built from TRBV13 and TRBJ2-1; without DNA, the TCRdb call of TRBD2 cannot be checked. Per germline, CDR1 PRHDT and CDR2 FYEKMQ (reference sequence). The CDR3 has 17 amino acids. Here the CDR3 reads CASSLGFRTSGSNEQFF.

The gene calls are TRBV4-1 and TRBJ2-2; the TCRdb call, TRBD2, lacks DNA for checking. This CDR3 spans 16 amino acids. Germline V gene data show CDR1 as MGHRA and CDR2 as YSYEKL. CDR3 amino acids: CASSQVGGDRPGELFF.

The chain is built from TRBV5-1 and TRBJ2-1; the TCRdb D gene call, TRBD2, has no DNA to confirm it. The CDR3 has 16 amino acids. In germline, CDR1 is SGHRS, CDR2 YFSETQ. CDR3 residues: CASSLTLLPRDNEQFF.

The V gene is TRBV29-1, the J gene TRBJ1-1; without DNA, the TCRdb call of TRBD1 cannot be checked. The germline V gene encodes CDR1 SQVTM and CDR2 ANQGSEA. The CDR3 covers 11 residues. The CDR3 protein is CSVGDRVEAFF.